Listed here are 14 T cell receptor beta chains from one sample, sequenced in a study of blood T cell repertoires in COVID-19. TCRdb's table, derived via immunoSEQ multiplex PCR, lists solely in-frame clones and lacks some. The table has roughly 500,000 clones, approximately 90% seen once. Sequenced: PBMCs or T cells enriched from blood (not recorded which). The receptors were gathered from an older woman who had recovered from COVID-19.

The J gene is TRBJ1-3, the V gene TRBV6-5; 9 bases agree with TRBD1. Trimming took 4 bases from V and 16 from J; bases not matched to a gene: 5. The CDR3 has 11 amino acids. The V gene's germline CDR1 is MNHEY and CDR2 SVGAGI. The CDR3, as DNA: TGTGCCAGCAGTTCCCGGGACAGGGAGTATTTT. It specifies CASSSRDREYF.

The CDR3 region has the DNA TGCGCCAGCAGCTTCAGCGGGAGCACAGATACGCAGTATTTT. Its protein product is CASSFSGSTDTQYF. V gene TRBV5-1 combines with J gene TRBJ2-3; weak D call: TRBD2 (6 bases). CDR3 length: 14 residues. Per the germline V gene, CDR1 is SGHRS and CDR2 is YFSETQ. The V end was cut by 2 bases, the J end by 0 bases, with 7 bases between.

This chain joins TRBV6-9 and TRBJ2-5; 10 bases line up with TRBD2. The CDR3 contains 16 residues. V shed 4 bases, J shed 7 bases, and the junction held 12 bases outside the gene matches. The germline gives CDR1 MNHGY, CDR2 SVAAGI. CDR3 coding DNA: TGTGCCAGCAGTTCTGCTAGCGGGGGCCATTACGTGACCCAGTACTTC. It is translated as CASSSASGGHYVTQYF.

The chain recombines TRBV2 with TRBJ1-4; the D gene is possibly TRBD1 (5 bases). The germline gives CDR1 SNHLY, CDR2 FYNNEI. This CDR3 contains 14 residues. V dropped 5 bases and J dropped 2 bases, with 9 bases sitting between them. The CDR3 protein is CASSSQGTNEKLFF. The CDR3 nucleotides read TGTGCCAGCAGTTCCCAGGGTACTAATGAAAAACTGTTTTTT.

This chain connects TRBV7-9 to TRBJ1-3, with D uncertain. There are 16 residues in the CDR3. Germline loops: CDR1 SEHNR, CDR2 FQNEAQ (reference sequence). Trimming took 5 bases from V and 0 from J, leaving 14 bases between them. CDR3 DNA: TGTGCCAGCAGCCCCAGAAGTGTTAACTCTGGAAACACCATATATTTT. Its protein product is CASSPRSVNSGNTIYF. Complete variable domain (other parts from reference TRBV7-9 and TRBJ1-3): DTGVSQNPRHKITKRGQNVTFRCDPISEHNRLYWYRQTLGQGPEFLTYFQNEAQLEKSRLLSDRFSAERPKGSFSTLEIQRTEQGDSAMYLCASSPRSVNSGNTIYFGEGSWLTVV.

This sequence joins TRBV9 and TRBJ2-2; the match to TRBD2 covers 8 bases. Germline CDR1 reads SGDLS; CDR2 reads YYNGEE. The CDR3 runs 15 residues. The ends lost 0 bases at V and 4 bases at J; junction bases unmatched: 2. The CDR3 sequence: CASSVAGGRTGELFF. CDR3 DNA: TGTGCCAGCAGCGTAGCGGGGGGGCGCACCGGGGAGCTGTTTTTT.

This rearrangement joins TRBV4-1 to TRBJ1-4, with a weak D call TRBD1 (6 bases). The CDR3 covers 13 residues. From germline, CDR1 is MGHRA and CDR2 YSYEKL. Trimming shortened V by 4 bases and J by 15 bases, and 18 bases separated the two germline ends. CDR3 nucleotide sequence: TGCGCCAGCAGCCCTAAGGGGGACGGTCTATTGTTTTTT. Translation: CASSPKGDGLLFF.

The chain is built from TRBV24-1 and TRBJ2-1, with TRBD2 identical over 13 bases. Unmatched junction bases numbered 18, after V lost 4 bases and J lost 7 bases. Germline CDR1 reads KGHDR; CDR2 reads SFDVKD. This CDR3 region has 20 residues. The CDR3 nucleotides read TGTGCCACCAGTGAAACTCCGGGACTAGCGGGGTGGGCGGACTTTAATGAGCAGTTCTTC. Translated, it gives CATSETPGLAGWADFNEQFF.

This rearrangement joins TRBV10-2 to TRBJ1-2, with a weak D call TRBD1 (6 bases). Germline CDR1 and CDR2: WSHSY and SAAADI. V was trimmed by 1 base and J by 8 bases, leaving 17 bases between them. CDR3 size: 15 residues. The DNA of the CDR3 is TGCGCCAGCAGTGAGTGGAGGACAGATAGGGGAGGCTACACCTTC. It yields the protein CASSEWRTDRGGYTF.

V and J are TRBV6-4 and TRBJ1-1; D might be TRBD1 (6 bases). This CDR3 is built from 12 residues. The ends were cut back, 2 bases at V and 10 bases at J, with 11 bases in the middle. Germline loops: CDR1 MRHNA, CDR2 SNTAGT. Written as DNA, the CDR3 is TGTGCCAGCAGTGACGGTATCAGGGGAGCTTTCTTT. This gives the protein CASSDGIRGAFF.

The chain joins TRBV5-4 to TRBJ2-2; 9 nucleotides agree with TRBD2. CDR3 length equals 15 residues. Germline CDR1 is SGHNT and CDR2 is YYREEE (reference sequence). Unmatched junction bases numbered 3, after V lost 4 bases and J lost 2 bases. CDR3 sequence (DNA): TGTGCCAGCAGCGCGGGGGGGTACAACACCGGGGAGCTGTTTTTT. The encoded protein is CASSAGGYNTGELFF.

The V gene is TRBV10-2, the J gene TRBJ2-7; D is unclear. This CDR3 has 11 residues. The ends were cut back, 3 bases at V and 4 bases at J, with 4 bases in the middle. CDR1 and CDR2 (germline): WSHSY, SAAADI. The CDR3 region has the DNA TGCGCCAGCAGTGAATCGTACGAGCAGTACGTC. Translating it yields CASSESYEQYV.

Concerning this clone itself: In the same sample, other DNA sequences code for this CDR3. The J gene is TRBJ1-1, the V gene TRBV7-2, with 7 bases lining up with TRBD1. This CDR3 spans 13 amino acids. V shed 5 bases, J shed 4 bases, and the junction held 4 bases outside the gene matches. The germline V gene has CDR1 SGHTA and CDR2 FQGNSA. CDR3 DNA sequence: TGTGCCAGCAGCACCCAGGGGGGCACTGAAGCTTTCTTT. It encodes CASSTQGGTEAFF. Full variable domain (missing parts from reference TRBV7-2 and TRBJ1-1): GAGVSQSPSNKVTEKGKDVELRCDPISGHTALYWYRQSLGQGLEFLIYFQGNSAPDKSGLPSDRFSAERTGGSVSTLTIQRTQQEDSAVYLCASSTQGGTEAFFGQGTRLTVV.

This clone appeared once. CDR3 nucleotide sequence: TGCAGCGTTGAAGTCCTATACTACAATGAGCAGTTCTTC. Encoded protein: CSVEVLYYNEQFF. V usage is TRBV29-1 and J usage is TRBJ2-1; D is unclear. CDR1 and CDR2 from the germline V gene are SQVTM and ANQGSEA. This CDR3 region has 13 residues. V dropped 1 base and J dropped 3 bases, with 7 bases sitting between them.